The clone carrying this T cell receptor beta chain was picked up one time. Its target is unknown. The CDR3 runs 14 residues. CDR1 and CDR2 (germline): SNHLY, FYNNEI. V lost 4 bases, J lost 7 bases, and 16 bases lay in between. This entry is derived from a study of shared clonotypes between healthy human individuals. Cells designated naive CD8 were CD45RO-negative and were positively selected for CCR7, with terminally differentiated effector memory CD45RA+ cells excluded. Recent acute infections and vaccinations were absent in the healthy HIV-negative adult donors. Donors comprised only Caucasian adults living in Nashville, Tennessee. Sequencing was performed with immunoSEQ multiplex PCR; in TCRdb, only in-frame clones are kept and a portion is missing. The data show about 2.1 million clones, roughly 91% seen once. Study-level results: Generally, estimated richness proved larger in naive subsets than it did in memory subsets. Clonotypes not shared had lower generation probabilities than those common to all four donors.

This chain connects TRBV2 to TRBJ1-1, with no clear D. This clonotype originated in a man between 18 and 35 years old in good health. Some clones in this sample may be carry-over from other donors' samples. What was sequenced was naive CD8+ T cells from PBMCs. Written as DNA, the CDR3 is TGTGCCAGCAGTGGATCGTCCGGGCAGCTTGAAGCTTTCTTT. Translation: CASSGSSGQLEAFF.